The 21 T cell receptor beta chains reported below all come from one sample, sequenced in a study of blood T cell repertoires in COVID-19. Sequencing used immunoSEQ multiplex PCR; TCRdb keeps in-frame clones, though not all of them. The data hold fewer than 150,000 clones, with approximately 87% observed a single time. Sequencing used peripheral blood. The receptors shown here come from a woman aged 40-49 years with acute or convalescent COVID-19.

J is TRBJ1-1 and V is TRBV19, with 8 bases fitting TRBD1. In germline, CDR1 is LNHDA, CDR2 SQIVND (reference sequence). Trimming took 5 bases from V and 1 from J; bases not matched to a gene: 3. The CDR3 extends over 14 amino acids. The CDR3 DNA follows: TGTGCCAGTAGTTTTGGACAGGGGAACACTGAAGCTTTCTTT. Amino acid sequence: CASSFGQGNTEAFF.

A single count supports this clone. This chain uses TRBV7-3 with TRBJ2-1, with D possibly being TRBD2 (5 bases). In germline, CDR1 is SGHTA, CDR2 FQGTGA. There are 14 residues in the CDR3. Trimming removed 0 bases at V and 6 bases at J, with 9 bases between. The CDR3 coding sequence is TGTGCCAGCAGCTTAACCCCTAGCCCCAATGAGCAGTTCTTC. Amino acids: CASSLTPSPNEQFF. The complete variable domain, with remaining parts taken from reference TRBV7-3 and TRBJ2-1, reads GAGVSQTPSNKVTEKGKYVELRCDPISGHTALYWYRQSLGQGPEFLIYFQGTGAADDSGLPNDRFFAVRPEGSVSTLKIQRTERGDSAVYLCASSLTPSPNEQFFGPGTRLTVL.

This chain connects TRBV7-8 to TRBJ1-1, with no clear D. V was pared by 2 bases and J by 1 base, with 8 bases between. The CDR3 runs to 14 residues. Germline CDR1 is SGHVS and CDR2 is FQNEAQ. CDR3 residues: CASSLLEGNTEAFF. CDR3 coding DNA: TGTGCCAGCAGCTTATTGGAGGGGAACACTGAAGCTTTCTTT. The full variable domain, completed using reference TRBV7-8 and TRBJ1-1, is GAGVSQSPRYKVAKRGQDVALRCDPISGHVSLFWYQQALGQGPEFLTYFQNEAQLDKSGLPSDRFFAERPEGSVSTLKIQRTQQEDSAVYLCASSLLEGNTEAFFGQGTRLTVV.

The gene calls are TRBV10-3 and TRBJ1-4, with D perhaps TRBD1 (5 bases). The CDR3 is 13 residues long. V was shortened by 7 bases and J by 4 bases, with 10 bases between the two germline ends. Germline V gene data show CDR1 as ENHRY and CDR2 as SYGVKD. CDR3 bases: TGTGCCATCAAAGACAGTCTTAATGAAAAACTGTTTTTT. It codes for CAIKDSLNEKLFF.

Only one count was recorded for this clone. The V and J genes are TRBV4-3 and TRBJ2-2, with D tentatively TRBD2 (6 bases). Germline-derived CDR1 and CDR2 are LGHNA and YSLEER. Between the trimmed V and J ends, which lost 3 bases and 2 bases, there was a span of 10 bases. This CDR3 is 15 amino acids long. The CDR3, as DNA: TGCGCCAGCAGCCATTGGGGGGTTAACACCGGGGAGCTGTTTTTT. This encodes CASSHWGVNTGELFF.

The chain has TRBV12-3 or TRBV12-4 and TRBJ1-2; maybe TRBD1 (5 bases). The CDR3 length is 12 residues. Trimming left V 7 bases short and J 4 bases short, with 10 bases between. The CDR3: CASNKGLYGYTF. DNA of the CDR3: TGTGCCAGCAATAAGGGACTCTATGGCTACACCTTC.

The chain links TRBV6-5 to TRBJ2-7, with TRBD1 as a possible D gene (5 bases). V was clipped by 1 base and J by 0 bases, with 7 bases between them. Germline V CDR1 and CDR2: MNHEY, SVGAGI. This CDR3 has 14 residues. The CDR3 here is CASSYWGSSYEQYF. The CDR3 nucleotides are TGTGCCAGCAGTTACTGGGGCAGCTCCTACGAGCAGTACTTC.

The chain carries TRBV15 and TRBJ1-1; D uncertain. CDR3 length: 14 residues. CDR1 and CDR2 from the germline V gene are LNHNV and YYDKDF (reference sequence). V lost 0 bases to trimming and J lost 2 bases, with 7 bases between them. The CDR3 region is CATSRDRGNTEAFF. The CDR3 coding sequence is TGTGCCACCAGCAGAGATCGGGGAAACACTGAAGCTTTCTTT.

The chain recombines TRBV14 with TRBJ1-2; D gene uncertain. The CDR3 sequence is 13 residues long. Germline V gene data show CDR1 as SGHDN and CDR2 as FVKESK. V gave up 2 bases and J gave up 10 bases, with 14 bases separating them. The CDR3 reads CASSQLVPAVYTF. The CDR3 DNA is TGTGCCAGCAGCCAACTAGTTCCAGCGGTCTACACCTTC. Full variable domain (missing parts from reference TRBV14 and TRBJ1-2): EAGVTQFPSHSVIEKGQTVTLRCDPISGHDNLYWYRRVMGKEIKFLLHFVKESKQDESGMPNNRFLAERTGGTYSTLKVQPAELEDSGVYFCASSQLVPAVYTFGSGTRLTVV.

V and J are TRBV19 and TRBJ1-2; 10 positions match TRBD1. V was clipped by 4 bases and J by 4 bases; unmatched bases: 9. CDR3 size: 16 residues. Germline V CDR1 and CDR2: LNHDA, SQIVND (reference sequence). The CDR3, as DNA: TGTGCCAGTAGTACTCCCCGACAGGGGGCATTCTATGGCTACACCTTC. It translates to CASSTPRQGAFYGYTF.

V and J are TRBV6-5 and TRBJ1-2; D unresolved. The CDR3 sequence is 12 residues long. V lost 2 bases, J lost 5 bases, and 6 bases lay in between. Germline CDR1 MNHEY, CDR2 SVGAGI. CDR3 residues: CASSYPGYGYTF. CDR3 DNA sequence: TGTGCCAGCAGTTACCCCGGTTATGGCTACACCTTC.

The chain combines TRBV30 with TRBJ1-2; TRBD1 matches 7 bases. With V trimmed by 2 bases and J by 5 bases, 5 bases remained unmatched. The CDR3 length is 13 residues. Looked up from germline, CDR1 is GTSNPN and CDR2 is SVGIG (reference sequence). CDR3 DNA: TGTGCCTGGAGTCCGGACAGGTCGTATGGCTACACCTTC. It codes for CAWSPDRSYGYTF.

J is TRBJ1-4 and V is TRBV11-2; the D gene is possibly TRBD1 (6 bases). The CDR3 runs to 15 residues. Germline V lookup: CDR1 SGHAT, CDR2 FQNNGV. V dropped 1 base and J dropped 2 bases, with 8 bases sitting between them. The DNA for the CDR3 is TGTGCCAGCAGCTTAGGTGACAGGACTAATGAAAAACTGTTTTTT. Translating gives CASSLGDRTNEKLFF.

The chain employs TRBV28 and TRBJ1-1; perhaps TRBD1 as D (5 bases). Trimming stripped 3 bases from V and 9 bases from J, with 29 bases between. This CDR3 region has 18 residues. Germline-derived CDR1 and CDR2 are MDHEN and SYDVKM. The CDR3 coding sequence is TGTGCCAGCAGTTTCGCGGGGGGAGGGACCGAGCCTACCCCAAAAGCTTTCTTT. It encodes CASSFAGGGTEPTPKAFF. Looking up the rest from reference TRBV28 and TRBJ1-1 gives the full variable domain: DVKVTQSSRYLVKRTGEKVFLECVQDMDHENMFWYRQDPGLGLRLIYFSYDVKMKEKGDIPEGYSVSREKKERFSLILESASTNQTSMYLCASSFAGGGTEPTPKAFFGQGTRLTVV.

This chain links TRBV18 with TRBJ2-7; the D gene is possibly TRBD1 (5 bases). Germline assignment: CDR1 KGHSH and CDR2 LQKENI. Trimming removed 4 bases at V and 2 bases at J, with 18 bases between. The CDR3 sequence is 16 residues long. The CDR3 region has the DNA TGTGCCAGCTCACTTCGCTCAGGGATCTCCGCCTACGAGCAGTACTTC. Translation gives CASSLRSGISAYEQYF.

The CDR3, as DNA: TGTGCCAGCAGTGACGCAGCGGGAGACCCGGCAGATACGCAGTATTTT. It specifies CASSDAAGDPADTQYF. V is TRBV6-4 and J is TRBJ2-3; 8 bases are a match to TRBD2. Germline-derived CDR1 and CDR2 are MRHNA and SNTAGT. This CDR3 is 16 amino acids long. The junction had 8 bases not matched to a gene; V was cut back by 2 bases and J by 4 bases.

The V and J genes are TRBV7-6 and TRBJ1-2; TRBD1 might be the D (6 bases). CDR3 length: 13 residues. Trimming pared 5 bases from V and 10 bases from J, leaving 17 bases between. Germline CDR1 reads SGHVS; CDR2 reads FNYEAQ. DNA of the CDR3: TGTGCCAGCAGCCTTGGACAGAGAGGGGTCTACACCTTC. It is translated as CASSLGQRGVYTF.

The rearrangement links TRBV11-3 to TRBJ1-1; D is unresolved. Trimming stripped 4 bases from V and 1 base from J, with 16 bases between. The CDR3 covers 16 residues. The germline V gene has CDR1 SGHNT and CDR2 YENEEA. Here the CDR3 DNA reads TGTGCCAGCAGCTCGTCAGAGCGGCGGAGGAACACTGAAGCTTTCTTT. It codes for CASSSSERRRNTEAFF.

The J gene is TRBJ1-5, the V gene TRBV4-1; TRBD1 matches 7 bases. CDR1 and CDR2 (germline): MGHRA, YSYEKL. The CDR3 length is 16 residues. The J segment lost 7 bases and the V segment lost 0 bases, leaving 9 bases of the junction unmatched. CDR3 bases: TGCGCCAGCAGCCAAGAGTTGACAGGGCAGGACCAGCCCCAGCATTTT. As protein: CASSQELTGQDQPQHF.

This clone was seen a few times. This chain uses TRBV5-1 with TRBJ2-2, with TRBD1 matching over 8 bases. This CDR3 comprises 17 residues. After removal of 0 bases from V and 2 bases from J, the junction contained 6 bases not matched to a gene. CDR1 and CDR2 from the germline V gene are SGHRS and YFSETQ. The CDR3 DNA is TGCGCCAGCAGCTTGGATTTGGGGACAGGCAACACCGGGGAGCTGTTTTTT. Its translation: CASSLDLGTGNTGELFF.

V is TRBV4-3 and J is TRBJ1-1, with D perhaps matching TRBD1 (5 bases). Per germline, CDR1 LGHNA and CDR2 YSLEER. V was cut by 0 bases and J by 6 bases, with 14 bases left in between. The CDR3 consists of 15 residues. CDR3 protein: CASSQDFQGFSEAFF. The CDR3 bases are TGCGCCAGCAGCCAAGATTTTCAGGGTTTTTCTGAAGCTTTCTTT.